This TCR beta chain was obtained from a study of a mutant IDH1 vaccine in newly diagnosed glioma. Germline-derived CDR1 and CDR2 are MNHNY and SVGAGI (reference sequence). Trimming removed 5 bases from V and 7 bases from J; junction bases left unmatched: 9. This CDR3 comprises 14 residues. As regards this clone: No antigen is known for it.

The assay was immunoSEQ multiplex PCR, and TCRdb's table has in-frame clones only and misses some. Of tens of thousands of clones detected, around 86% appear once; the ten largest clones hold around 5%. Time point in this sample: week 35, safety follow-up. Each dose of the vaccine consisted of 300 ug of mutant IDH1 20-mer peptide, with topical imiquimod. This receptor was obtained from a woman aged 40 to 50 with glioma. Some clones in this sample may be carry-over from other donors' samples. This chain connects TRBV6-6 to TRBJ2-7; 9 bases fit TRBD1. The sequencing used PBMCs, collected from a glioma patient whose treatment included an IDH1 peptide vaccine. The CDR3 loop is CASSRDRESREQYF. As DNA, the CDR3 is TGTGCCAGCAGTCGGGACAGGGAATCGCGTGAGCAGTACTTC.